Listed below are T cell receptor beta chains from one sample, sequenced in a study of blood T cell repertoires in COVID-19. Libraries were prepared by immunoSEQ multiplex PCR; TCRdb keeps only in-frame clonotypes and omits some of them. The sample holds roughly 400,000 clones, 70% to 90% seen once. Sample: PBMCs or T cells enriched from blood (not recorded which). The source of these receptors is a woman under 30 who had been exposed to COVID-19. Both conserved end residues are part of each CDR3. D genes are given only for firm matches. Some rows mark clone size as missing; the rest say once, few, many or name a class of expanded clone.

J gene | clone size | V gene | D gene | CDR3 protein | CDR3 DNA
TRBJ2-7 | NA | TRBV10-3 | NA | CAISDSPPGEQYF | TGTGCCATCAGTGACAGTCCCCCGGGGGAGCAGTACTTC
TRBJ2-7 | NA | TRBV6-5 | TRBD1 | CASSFSRDSEQYF | TGTGCCAGCAGTTTCTCCCGGGACAGTGAGCAGTACTTC
TRBJ2-4 | NA | TRBV9 | NA | CASSVAVEKDPKQYF | TGTGCCAGCAGCGTGGCGGTGGAGAAGGATCCAAAACAGTACTTC
TRBJ2-3 | NA | TRBV6-1 | TRBD1 | CASSEGGTAITSTDTQYF | TGTGCCAGCAGTGAAGGGGGGACAGCAATTACTAGCACAGATACGCAGTATTTT
TRBJ2-2 | NA | TRBV20-1 | TRBD2 | CSAGDSGGRTGELFF | TGCAGTGCTGGTGATTCGGGGGGGCGGACCGGGGAGCTGTTTTTT
TRBJ1-4 | NA | TRBV7-2 | NA | CASSVYRATNEKLFF | TGTGCCAGCAGCGTATACAGGGCCACTAATGAAAAACTGTTTTTT
TRBJ1-1 | NA | TRBV5-1 | NA | CASSVATQNTEAFF | TGCGCCAGCAGCGTCGCGACACAAAACACTGAAGCTTTCTTT
TRBJ1-6 | NA | TRBV28 | NA | CASSYGGAGNSPLHF | TGTGCCAGCAGTTATGGGGGGGCGGGTAATTCACCCCTCCACTTT
TRBJ1-2 | NA | TRBV6-5 | TRBD1 | CASSYGTGRDYGYTF | TGTGCCAGCAGTTACGGGACAGGGAGGGACTATGGCTACACCTTC
TRBJ1-2 | NA | TRBV25-1 | TRBD1 | CASRAPGQGLRYGYTF | TGTGCCAGCAGAGCCCCGGGACAGGGTCTGAGGTATGGCTACACCTTC
TRBJ2-5 | once | TRBV25-1 | TRBD2 | CASSEWGTSPNQETQYF | TGTGCCAGCAGTGAATGGGGGACTAGCCCCAACCAAGAGACCCAGTACTTC
TRBJ2-7 | NA | TRBV11-2 | TRBD1 | CASSFAGTGILRLGEQYF | TGTGCCAGCAGCTTTGCCGGGACAGGGATTCTCCGCTTAGGCGAGCAGTACTTC
TRBJ2-1 | NA | TRBV30 | NA | CAWGDWRRNNEQFF | TGTGCCTGGGGAGATTGGAGGAGAAACAATGAGCAGTTCTTC
TRBJ2-7 | NA | TRBV28 | TRBD2 | CASRLAGRYEQYF | TGTGCCAGCAGACTAGCGGGACGCTACGAGCAGTACTTC
TRBJ2-1 | NA | TRBV3-1/TRBV3-2 | NA | CASSQDELLIYNEQFF | TGTGCCAGCAGCCAAGACGAGCTCCTCATCTACAATGAGCAGTTCTTC
TRBJ1-1 | NA | TRBV11-2 | NA | CASSLAGRTEAFF | TGTGCCAGCAGCTTAGCCGGTCGAACTGAAGCTTTCTTT
TRBJ2-5 | once | TRBV7-2 | TRBD2 | CASSILAGGYQETQYF | TGTGCCAGCAGCATACTAGCGGGGGGGTACCAAGAGACCCAGTACTTC
TRBJ2-1 | NA | TRBV9 | NA | CASSVESADYNEQFF | TGTGCCAGCAGCGTAGAGTCTGCGGACTACAATGAGCAGTTCTTC
TRBJ1-4 | NA | TRBV6-5 | TRBD1 | CASKADRAVNEKLFF | TGTGCCAGCAAGGCGGACAGGGCGGTTAATGAAAAACTGTTTTTT
TRBJ2-7 | NA | TRBV18 | NA | CASSLPDRIEQYF | TGTGCCAGCTCACTCCCCGACAGGATCGAGCAGTACTTC
TRBJ1-1 | NA | TRBV5-5 | NA | CASSFGGTEAFF | TGTGCCAGCAGCTTTGGAGGCACTGAAGCTTTCTTT
TRBJ1-6 | NA | TRBV9 | NA | CASSAVYNSPLHF | TGTGCCAGCAGCGCGGTCTATAATTCACCCCTCCACTTT